This T cell receptor (beta chain) was obtained from a study of blood T cell repertoires in COVID-19. About the study: COVID-19 samples from acute and convalescent phases originated in the United States, Italy and Spain.

In the original workflow: Amplification of reference gene primers was used by the study to estimate nucleated cell counts. Assay used: immunoSEQ multiplex PCR; TCRdb lists only in-frame clones, some missing. V and J calls and clone size are as listed in that table; D and trimming were resolved from the DNA. Of 120,000 to 150,000 clones in the sample, more than 80% were seen once. Sequencing was carried out using peripheral blood. This TCR came from a human donor in a cohort sampled during active COVID-19.

The DNA for the CDR3 is TGTGCCACCAGTGGAGGGGGCGCGGGTCAGCCCCAGCATTTT. Amino acids: CATSGGGAGQPQHF. The chain couples TRBV24-1 to TRBJ1-5; 7 nucleotides align to TRBD1. Germline loops: CDR1 KGHDR, CDR2 SFDVKD. Trimming took 5 bases from V and 6 from J; bases not matched to a gene: 6. The CDR3 is 14 amino acids.